This T cell receptor (beta chain) was documented in a study of Ad26.COV2.S vaccination and SARS-CoV-2 variants. Germline CDR1 reads MNHEY; CDR2 reads SVGAGI. V was clipped by 11 bases and J by 2 bases, with 15 bases between them. This CDR3 comprises 13 residues. The repertoire was sequenced with immunoSEQ multiplex PCR; TCRdb's copy has only in-frame clones and lacks some. In the table there are some 350,000 clones, approximately 85% of which are singletons. The treatment: approximately 18 received Ad26.COV2.S at low or high dose, single or two shots; about 5 received placebo; per-sample allocation not given. On day 63 after the first injection, vaccine and placebo recipients gave samples.

The source material was peripheral blood, sampled in a trial of Ad26.COV2.S vaccine versus placebo. This clonotype originated in a person between 18 and 60 years old who received the Ad26.COV2.S COVID-19 vaccine or a placebo. This rearrangement joins TRBV6-5 to TRBJ1-1; no firm D call. The CDR3 loop is CASKRVLNTEAFF. CDR3 DNA sequence: TGTGCCTCCAAGAGGGTTCTAAACACTGAAGCTTTCTTT.